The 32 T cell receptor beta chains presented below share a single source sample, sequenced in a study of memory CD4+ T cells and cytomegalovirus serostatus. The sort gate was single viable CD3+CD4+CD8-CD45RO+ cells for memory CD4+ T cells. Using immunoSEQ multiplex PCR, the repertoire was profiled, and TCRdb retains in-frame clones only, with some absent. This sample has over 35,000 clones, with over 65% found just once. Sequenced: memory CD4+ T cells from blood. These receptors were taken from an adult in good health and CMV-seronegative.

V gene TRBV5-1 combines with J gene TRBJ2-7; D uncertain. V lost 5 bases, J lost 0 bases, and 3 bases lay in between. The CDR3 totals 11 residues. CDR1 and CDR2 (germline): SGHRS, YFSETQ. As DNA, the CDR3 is TGCGCCAGCAGTAACTCCTACGAGCAGTACTTC. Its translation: CASSNSYEQYF.

DNA for the CDR3: TGTGCCAGCAGTCGGGTCGGGATGGGATATAATTCACCCCTCCACTTT. It yields the protein CASSRVGMGYNSPLHF. V and J are TRBV14 and TRBJ1-6; no clear D. Trimming removed 6 bases at V and 4 bases at J, with 16 bases between. The CDR3 contains 16 residues. Germline V gene data show CDR1 as SGHDN and CDR2 as FVKESK.

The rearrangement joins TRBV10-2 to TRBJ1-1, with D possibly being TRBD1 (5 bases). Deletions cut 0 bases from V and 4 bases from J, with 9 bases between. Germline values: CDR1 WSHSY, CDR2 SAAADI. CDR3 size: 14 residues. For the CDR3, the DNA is TGCGCCAGCAGTGAGTCTGGGGGAAGCACTGAAGCTTTCTTT. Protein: CASSESGGSTEAFF.

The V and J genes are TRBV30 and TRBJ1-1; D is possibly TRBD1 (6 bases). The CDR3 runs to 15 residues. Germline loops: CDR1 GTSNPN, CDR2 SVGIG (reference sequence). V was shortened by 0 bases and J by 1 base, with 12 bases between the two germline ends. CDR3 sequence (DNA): TGTGCCTGGAGTGTGCAGGGGACGGGGAACACTGAAGCTTTCTTT. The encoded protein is CAWSVQGTGNTEAFF. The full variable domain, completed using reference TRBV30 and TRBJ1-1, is SQTIHQWPATLVQPVGSPLSLECTVEGTSNPNLYWYRQAAGRGLQLLFYSVGIGQISSEVPQNLSASRPQDRQFILSSKKLLLSDSGFYLCAWSVQGTGNTEAFFGQGTRLTVV.

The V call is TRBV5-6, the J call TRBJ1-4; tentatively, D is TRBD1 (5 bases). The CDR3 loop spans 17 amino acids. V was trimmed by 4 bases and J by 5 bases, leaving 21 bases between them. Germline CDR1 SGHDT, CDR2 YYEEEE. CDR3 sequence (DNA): TGTGCCAGCAGCCTCGTCCCGGGACTCGGGGAGAATGAAAAACTGTTTTTT. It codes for CASSLVPGLGENEKLFF.

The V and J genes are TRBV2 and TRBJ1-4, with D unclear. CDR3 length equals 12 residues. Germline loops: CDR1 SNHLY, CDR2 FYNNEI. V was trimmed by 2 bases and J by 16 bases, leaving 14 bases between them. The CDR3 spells CASSESQRPPFF. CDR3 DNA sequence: TGTGCCAGCAGTGAATCCCAACGACCACCGTTTTTT.

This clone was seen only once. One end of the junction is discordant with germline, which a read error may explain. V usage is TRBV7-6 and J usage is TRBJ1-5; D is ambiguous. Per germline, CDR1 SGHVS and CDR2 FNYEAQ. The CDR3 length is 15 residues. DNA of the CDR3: TGTGCCAGCAGATTAGGGCACGGGATCAATCAGCCCCAGCATTTT. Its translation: CASRLGHGINQPQHF.

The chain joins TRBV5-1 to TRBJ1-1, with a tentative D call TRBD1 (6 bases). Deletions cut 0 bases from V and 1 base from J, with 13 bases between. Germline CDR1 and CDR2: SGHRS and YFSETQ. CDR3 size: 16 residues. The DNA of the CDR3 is TGCGCCAGCAGCTTGGTCACCTCGGACAGGAACACTGAAGCTTTCTTT. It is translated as CASSLVTSDRNTEAFF.

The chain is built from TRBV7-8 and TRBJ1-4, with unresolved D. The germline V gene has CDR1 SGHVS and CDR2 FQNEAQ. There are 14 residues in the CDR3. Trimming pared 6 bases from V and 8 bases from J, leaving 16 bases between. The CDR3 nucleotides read TGTGCCAGCAGACTAGGAGGGTTGAGCGAAAAACTGTTTTTT. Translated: CASRLGGLSEKLFF.

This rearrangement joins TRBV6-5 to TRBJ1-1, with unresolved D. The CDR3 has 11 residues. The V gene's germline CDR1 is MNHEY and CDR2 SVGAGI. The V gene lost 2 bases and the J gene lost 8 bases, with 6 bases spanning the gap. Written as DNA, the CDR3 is TGTGCCAGCAGTTACGAGACCGAAGCTTTCTTT. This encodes CASSYETEAFF.

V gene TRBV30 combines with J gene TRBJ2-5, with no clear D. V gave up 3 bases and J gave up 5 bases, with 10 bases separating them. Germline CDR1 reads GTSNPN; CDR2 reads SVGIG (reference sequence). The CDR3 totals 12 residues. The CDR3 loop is CAWRGSYETQYF. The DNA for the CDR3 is TGTGCCTGGAGAGGCAGTTACGAGACCCAGTACTTC. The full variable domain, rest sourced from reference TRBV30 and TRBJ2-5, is SQTIHQWPATLVQPVGSPLSLECTVEGTSNPNLYWYRQAAGRGLQLLFYSVGIGQISSEVPQNLSASRPQDRQFILSSKKLLLSDSGFYLCAWRGSYETQYFGPGTRLLVL.

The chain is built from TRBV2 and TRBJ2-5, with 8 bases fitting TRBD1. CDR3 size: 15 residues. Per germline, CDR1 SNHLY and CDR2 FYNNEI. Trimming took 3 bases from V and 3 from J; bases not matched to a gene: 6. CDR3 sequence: CASSDLGQGKETQYF. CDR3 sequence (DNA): TGTGCCAGCAGTGATCTCGGACAGGGAAAAGAGACCCAGTACTTC.

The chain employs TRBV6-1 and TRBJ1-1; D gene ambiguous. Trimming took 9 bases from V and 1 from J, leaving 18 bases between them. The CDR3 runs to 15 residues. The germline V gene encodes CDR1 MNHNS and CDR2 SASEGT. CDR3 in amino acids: CASEGNGRRNTEAFF. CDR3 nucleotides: TGTGCCAGTGAAGGGAATGGGCGGAGGAACACTGAAGCTTTCTTT.

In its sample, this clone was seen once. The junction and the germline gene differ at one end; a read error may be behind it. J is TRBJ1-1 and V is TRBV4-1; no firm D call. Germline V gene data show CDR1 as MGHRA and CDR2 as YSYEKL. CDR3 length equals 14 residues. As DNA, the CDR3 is TGCGCCAGCAGCCAAGAAGGTAGCAGGCGTGAAACTTTCTTT. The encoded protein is CASSQEGSRRETFF.

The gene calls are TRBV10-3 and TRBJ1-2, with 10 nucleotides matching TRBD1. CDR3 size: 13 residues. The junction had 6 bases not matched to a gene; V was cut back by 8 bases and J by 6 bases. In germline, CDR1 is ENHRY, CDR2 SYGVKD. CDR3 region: CAIGTGDGNGYTF. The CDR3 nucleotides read TGTGCCATCGGGACAGGGGATGGTAATGGCTACACCTTC.

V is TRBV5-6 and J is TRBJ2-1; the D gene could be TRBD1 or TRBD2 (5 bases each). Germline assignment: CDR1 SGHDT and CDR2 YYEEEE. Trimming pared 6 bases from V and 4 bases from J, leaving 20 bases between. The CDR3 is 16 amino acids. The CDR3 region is CASTSTRDPHYNEQFF. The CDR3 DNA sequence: TGTGCCAGCACCTCTACCCGGGACCCACATTACAATGAGCAGTTCTTC.

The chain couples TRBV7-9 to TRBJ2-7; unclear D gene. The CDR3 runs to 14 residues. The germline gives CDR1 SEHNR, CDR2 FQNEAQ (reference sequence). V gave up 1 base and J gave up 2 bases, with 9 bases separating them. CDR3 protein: CASSLGTATYEQYF. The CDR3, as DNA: TGTGCCAGCAGCTTAGGCACAGCAACCTACGAGCAGTACTTC.

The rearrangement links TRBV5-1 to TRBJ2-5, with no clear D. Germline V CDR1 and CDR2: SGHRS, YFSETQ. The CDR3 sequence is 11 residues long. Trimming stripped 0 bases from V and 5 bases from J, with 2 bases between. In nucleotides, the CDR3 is TGCGCCAGCAGCTTGGATGAGACCCAGTACTTC. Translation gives CASSLDETQYF.

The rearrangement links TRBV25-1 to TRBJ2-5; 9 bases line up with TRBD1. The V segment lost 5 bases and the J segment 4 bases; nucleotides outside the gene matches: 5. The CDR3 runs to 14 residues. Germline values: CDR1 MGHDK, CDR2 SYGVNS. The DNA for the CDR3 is TGTGCCAGCAGTCCCCGGACAGGGGTAGAGACCCAGTACTTC. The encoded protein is CASSPRTGVETQYF.

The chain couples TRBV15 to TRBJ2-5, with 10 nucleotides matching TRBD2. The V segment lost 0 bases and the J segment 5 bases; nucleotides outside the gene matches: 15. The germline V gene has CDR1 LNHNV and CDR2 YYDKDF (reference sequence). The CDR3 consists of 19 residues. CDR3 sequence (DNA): TGTGCCACCAGCAGAGACTACAGTAGCGGGGGGACACCGGGGGAGACCCAGTACTTC. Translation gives CATSRDYSSGGTPGETQYF.

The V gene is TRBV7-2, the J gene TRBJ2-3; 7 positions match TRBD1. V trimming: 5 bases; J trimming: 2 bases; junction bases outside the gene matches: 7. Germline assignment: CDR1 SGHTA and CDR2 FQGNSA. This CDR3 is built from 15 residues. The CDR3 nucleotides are TGTGCCAGCAGCACTCGGGACAGACACACAGATACGCAGTATTTT. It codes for CASSTRDRHTDTQYF. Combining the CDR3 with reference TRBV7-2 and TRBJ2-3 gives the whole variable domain GAGVSQSPSNKVTEKGKDVELRCDPISGHTALYWYRQSLGQGLEFLIYFQGNSAPDKSGLPSDRFSAERTGGSVSTLTIQRTQQEDSAVYLCASSTRDRHTDTQYFGPGTRLTVL.

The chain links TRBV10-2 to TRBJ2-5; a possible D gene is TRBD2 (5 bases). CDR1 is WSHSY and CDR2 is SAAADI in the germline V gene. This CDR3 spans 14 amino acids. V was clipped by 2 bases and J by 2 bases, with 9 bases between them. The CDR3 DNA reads TGCGCCAGCAGTGAGAACGGGAAACAAGAGACCCAGTACTTC. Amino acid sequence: CASSENGKQETQYF.

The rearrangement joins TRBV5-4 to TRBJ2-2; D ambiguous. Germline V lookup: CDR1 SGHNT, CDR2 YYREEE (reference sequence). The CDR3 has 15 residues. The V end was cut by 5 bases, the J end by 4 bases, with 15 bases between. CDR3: CASSFDLPGTGELFF. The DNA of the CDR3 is TGTGCCAGCAGTTTTGACCTACCGGGCACCGGGGAGCTGTTTTTT.

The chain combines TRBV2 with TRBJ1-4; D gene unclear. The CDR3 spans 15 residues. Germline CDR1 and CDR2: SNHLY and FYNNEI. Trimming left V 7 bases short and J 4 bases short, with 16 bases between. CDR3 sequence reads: CASKVWGGDNEKLFF. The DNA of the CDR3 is TGTGCCAGCAAAGTTTGGGGAGGAGATAATGAAAAACTGTTTTTT.

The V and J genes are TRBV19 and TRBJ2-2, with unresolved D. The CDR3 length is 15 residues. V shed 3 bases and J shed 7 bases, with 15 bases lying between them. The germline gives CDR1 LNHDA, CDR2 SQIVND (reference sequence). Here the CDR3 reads CASSMSAPSHGELFF. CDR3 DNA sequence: TGTGCCAGTAGTATGAGCGCTCCCTCACACGGGGAGCTGTTTTTT.

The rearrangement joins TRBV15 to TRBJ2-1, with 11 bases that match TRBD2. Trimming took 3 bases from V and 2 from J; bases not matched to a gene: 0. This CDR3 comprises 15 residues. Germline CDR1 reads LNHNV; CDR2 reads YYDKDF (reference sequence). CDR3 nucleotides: TGTGCCACCAGCAGTAGCGGGGGGGCCTACAATGAGCAGTTCTTC. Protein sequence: CATSSSGGAYNEQFF.

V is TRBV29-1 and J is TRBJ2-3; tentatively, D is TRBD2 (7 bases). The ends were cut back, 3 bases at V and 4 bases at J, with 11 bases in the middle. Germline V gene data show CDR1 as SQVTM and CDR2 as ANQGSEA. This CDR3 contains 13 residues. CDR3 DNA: TGCAGCGTTGATTGGGGGGGCGCAGATACGCAGTATTTT. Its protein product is CSVDWGGADTQYF.

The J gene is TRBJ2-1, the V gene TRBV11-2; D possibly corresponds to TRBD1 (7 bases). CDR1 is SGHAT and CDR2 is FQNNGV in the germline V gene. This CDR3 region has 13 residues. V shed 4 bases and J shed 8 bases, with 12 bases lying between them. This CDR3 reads CASSSDRDYEQFF. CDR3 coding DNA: TGTGCCAGCAGCTCAGACAGGGACTATGAGCAGTTCTTC.

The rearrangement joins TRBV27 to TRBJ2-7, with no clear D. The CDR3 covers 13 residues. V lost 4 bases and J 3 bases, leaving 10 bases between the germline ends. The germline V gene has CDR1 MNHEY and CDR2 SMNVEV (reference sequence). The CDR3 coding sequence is TGTGCCAGCAGTTCATCCGTCGGCTACGAGCAGTACTTC. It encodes CASSSSVGYEQYF.

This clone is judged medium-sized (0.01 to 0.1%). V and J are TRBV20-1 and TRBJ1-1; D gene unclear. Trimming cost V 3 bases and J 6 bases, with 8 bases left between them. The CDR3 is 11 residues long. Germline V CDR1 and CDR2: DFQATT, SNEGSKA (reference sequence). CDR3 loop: CSASGYAEAFF. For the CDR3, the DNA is TGCAGTGCTAGTGGGTATGCTGAAGCTTTCTTT.

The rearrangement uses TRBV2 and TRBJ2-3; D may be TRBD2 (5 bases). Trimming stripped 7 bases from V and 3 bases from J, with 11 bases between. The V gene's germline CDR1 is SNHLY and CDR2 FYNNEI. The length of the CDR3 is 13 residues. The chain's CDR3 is CASKVGATDTQYF. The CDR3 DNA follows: TGTGCCAGCAAGGTGGGAGCGACAGATACGCAGTATTTT.

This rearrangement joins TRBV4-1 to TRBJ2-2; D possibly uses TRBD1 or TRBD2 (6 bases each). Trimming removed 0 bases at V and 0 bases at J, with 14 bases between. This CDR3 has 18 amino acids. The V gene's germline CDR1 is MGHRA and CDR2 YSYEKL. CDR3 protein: CASSQEPLGGPNTGELFF. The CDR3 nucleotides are TGCGCCAGCAGCCAAGAGCCGTTGGGGGGCCCGAACACCGGGGAGCTGTTTTTT.